This TCR beta chain was captured in a study of human T cells and chemical hapten exposure. As for the study in general: TCR yield per sample varied, mainly due to pooled library volumes. Study-wide findings and caveats: Sensitizing to DPC left TCRs with a frequency above 1 in 1000 unaltered.

The study extracted total RNA from unfractionated whole blood. Concerning this clonotype itself: What it recognizes is unknown.

The study's library attached unique molecular identifiers to single cDNA molecules. Per the original data handling: Per-sample TCR counts ranged from roughly 20,000 to 700,000, median approximately 98,000. TCRdb reprocessed the reads via MiXCR and lists one record per CDR3 protein. The V and J calls were determined by TCRdb, not by the authors. The sample lists 120,000 or so distinct CDR3 sequences; around 8.5% were seen once. Germline V gives CDR1 SQVTM, CDR2 ANQGSEA. The CDR3 covers 12 residues. The ends were cut back, 7 bases at V and 4 bases at J, with 11 bases in the middle. The origin of this receptor is a human donor in good health. Some clones in this sample may be carry-over from other donors' samples. The chain couples TRBV29-1 to TRBJ2-1, with D possibly called TRBD1 or TRBD2 (5 bases each). The sample comprised whole blood. CDR3 in DNA: TGCAGCGCCGGGGACGAGTACAATGAGCAGTTCTTC. It specifies CSAGDEYNEQFF.